A selection of T cell receptor beta chains follows, all from one sample in a study of T cells in Graves' hyperthyroidism and ophthalmopathy. TCRdb itself ran the multiplex PCR reads through MiXCR, one entry per CDR3 protein. The repertoire holds about 400,000 distinct CDR3 sequences, with roughly an eighth as singletons. Sequencing used blood. The receptors come from a woman between 18 and 30 years old with Graves' hyperthyroidism. The conserved cysteine and the conserved F or W are not part of the CDR3 here. Each record gives: V gene, CDR3 protein.

v_call: TRBV7-9
cdr3_aa: ASSFVGGETEAF

v_call: TRBV4-1
cdr3_aa: ASSQDSPGSEQY

v_call: TRBV7-9
cdr3_aa: ASSGEGVFYNEQF

v_call: TRBV7-2
cdr3_aa: ASSQRSLSYNEQF

v_call: TRBV11-2
cdr3_aa: ASSLEQPYSPLH

v_call: TRBV11-2
cdr3_aa: ASSLAPPTGGTQPQH

v_call: TRBV28
cdr3_aa: ASSPGTTNSPLH

v_call: TRBV30
cdr3_aa: AWDRDSLGNQPQH

v_call: TRBV20-1
cdr3_aa: SARGQAGEQY

v_call: TRBV28
cdr3_aa: ASRAGDQGYT

v_call: TRBV20-1
cdr3_aa: TCLGQGGNTEAF

v_call: TRBV6-1
cdr3_aa: ASSYKRTLNYGYT

v_call: TRBV7-3
cdr3_aa: ASSSHKPGQSFGYT

v_call: TRBV27
cdr3_aa: ASSAQAGTSGINEQY

v_call: TRBV11-3
cdr3_aa: ASSPGTGQNTEAF

v_call: TRBV28
cdr3_aa: ASSPGTSGRNGQF

v_call: TRBV7-2
cdr3_aa: ASSLDRTQPQH

v_call: TRBV9
cdr3_aa: ASSVAGDRGTDTQY

v_call: TRBV29-1
cdr3_aa: SVEAAGLYEQY

v_call: TRBV28
cdr3_aa: AVSRGSPYEQY

v_call: TRBV28
cdr3_aa: ASSFLRGPQH

v_call: TRBV2
cdr3_aa: ASNLLHGQGGISPLH

v_call: TRBV27
cdr3_aa: ASSTIPPQASGSFNIQY

v_call: TRBV12-3/TRBV12-4
cdr3_aa: ASSLVGAGYT

v_call: TRBV19
cdr3_aa: ASSIQGTNSNQPQH

v_call: TRBV27
cdr3_aa: ASGQPGVTEAF

v_call: TRBV20-1
cdr3_aa: SAPSSGRGTNEQF

v_call: TRBV6-1
cdr3_aa: ASSSDRDGTYEQY

v_call: TRBV28
cdr3_aa: ATEGQGEYEQY

v_call: TRBV7-9
cdr3_aa: ASSLEQDMNTEAF

v_call: TRBV27
cdr3_aa: ASSFYSGELF

v_call: TRBV25-1
cdr3_aa: ASSELRHGYT

v_call: TRBV7-3
cdr3_aa: ASSSTRESANTGELF

v_call: TRBV4-1
cdr3_aa: ASSQERGGGPWNEQF

v_call: TRBV28
cdr3_aa: ASSRRTSVPYEQY

v_call: TRBV6-5
cdr3_aa: ASSSGRTTGNTIY

v_call: TRBV5-1
cdr3_aa: ASSLRDSYGYT

v_call: TRBV27
cdr3_aa: ASASHGQGSNQPQH

v_call: TRBV11-2
cdr3_aa: ASSHSAGTAGNTIY

v_call: TRBV6-5
cdr3_aa: ASSYDSGSGNEQF

v_call: TRBV19
cdr3_aa: ASSIRGPGELF

v_call: TRBV27
cdr3_aa: ASSYPGTSGTGELF

v_call: TRBV20-1
cdr3_aa: SAPTRSTDTQY

v_call: TRBV6-2/TRBV6-3
cdr3_aa: ASRQGSSDTQY

v_call: TRBV2
cdr3_aa: ASETGGKLDEQY

v_call: TRBV27
cdr3_aa: ASSLKEGPSQPQH

v_call: TRBV28
cdr3_aa: ASSSGQGSLSAEAF

v_call: TRBV27
cdr3_aa: ASSLGSRNRDRGKGGSNQPQH

v_call: TRBV30
cdr3_aa: AWSPTGTGSYNEQF

v_call: TRBV12-3/TRBV12-4
cdr3_aa: ASSSQDRVNTGELF

v_call: TRBV5-1
cdr3_aa: ASSLELAGGDEQF

v_call: TRBV30
cdr3_aa: AWSVVLDYSGANVLT

v_call: TRBV18
cdr3_aa: ASSPPWGGRPANTGELF

v_call: TRBV6-1
cdr3_aa: ASSKTTLAHEKLF

v_call: TRBV11-3
cdr3_aa: ASTSQGEGSDNQPQH

v_call: TRBV4-3
cdr3_aa: ASSQEVEQPQH

v_call: TRBV7-8
cdr3_aa: ASSPVVTIQETQY